This TCR beta chain originates from a study of T-cell memory formation after mild COVID-19. TCRdb fed the 5' RACE reads into MiXCR, producing one record per CDR3 protein. Of under 550,000 distinct CDR3 sequences in the sample, about 20% were seen once. This clonotype was detected only a few times. The sequence was collected from an adult woman who had mild COVID-19 (a few samples of this study predate the infection). Cell type and time point are not known. The sample taken for sequencing was PBMCs or a T cell subset sorted from them (not recorded which).

Here the CDR3 reads CASSVGGGSTEAFF. The CDR3 DNA is TGTGCCAGCAGTGTTGGCGGAGGGAGCACTGAAGCTTTCTTT. The chain joins TRBV6-1 to TRBJ1-1; no clear D. In germline, CDR1 is MNHNS, CDR2 SASEGT. Trimming cost V 4 bases and J 4 bases, with 13 bases left between them. This CDR3 spans 14 amino acids.